The 24 T cell receptor beta chains below come from one sample, sequenced in a study of PD-L1 blockade in urothelial cancer. TCRdb's copy holds only in-frame clones and misses some; the assay was immunoSEQ multiplex PCR. The sample holds around 33,000 clones, more than 65% seen once. The source was PBMCs, collected around atezolizumab (anti-PD-L1) treatment. The origin of the receptors is a man in his 70s with urothelial cancer.

This sequence joins TRBV30 and TRBJ2-2, with D perhaps matching TRBD1 (6 bases). Trimming took off 2 bases at V and 7 bases at J, with 11 bases between the two ends. CDR1 and CDR2 (germline): GTSNPN, SVGIG (reference sequence). CDR3 length equals 13 residues. CDR3 DNA sequence: TGTGCCTGGAGTACTACCAGGGGCGGGGAGCTGTTTTTT. Protein: CAWSTTRGGELFF.

J is TRBJ2-3 and V is TRBV9; TRBD2 matches 12 bases. V lost 3 bases and J lost 7; bases outside the gene matches: 9. The CDR3 totals 16 residues. CDR1 is SGDLS, CDR2 YYNGEE, per germline. CDR3 in DNA: TGTGCCAGCAGCGCGCAACTAGCGGGGGGCTTGAATACGCAGTATTTT. Protein: CASSAQLAGGLNTQYF.

This chain joins TRBV6-4 and TRBJ2-2, with D unresolved. Germline V gene data show CDR1 as MRHNA and CDR2 as SNTAGT. V shed 1 base and J shed 8 bases, with 8 bases lying between them. The CDR3 contains 13 residues. CDR3 in DNA: TGTGCCAGCAGTGACTTGGGCATAGGGGAGCTGTTTTTT. This gives the protein CASSDLGIGELFF.

The V and J genes are TRBV5-1 and TRBJ2-7; 7 bases fit TRBD1. The germline V gene encodes CDR1 SGHRS and CDR2 YFSETQ. V was clipped by 1 base and J by 5 bases; unmatched bases: 3. The CDR3 has 13 residues. Here the CDR3 reads CASSLQGVDEQYF. The CDR3 bases are TGCGCCAGCAGCTTGCAGGGGGTCGACGAGCAGTACTTC.

This clone was observed once. The CDR3 region is CASSIGTTRVNEQFF. For the CDR3, the DNA is TGTGCCAGTAGTATCGGGACTACCCGAGTCAATGAGCAGTTCTTC. The chain is built from TRBV19 and TRBJ2-1, with 7 bases aligning to TRBD2. Germline CDR1 and CDR2: LNHDA and SQIVND (reference sequence). The trim removed 3 bases at V and 6 bases at J, leaving 8 bases unmatched. This CDR3 is built from 15 residues.

The V and J genes are TRBV27 and TRBJ1-6; a possible D gene is TRBD1 (5 bases). The CDR3 totals 15 residues. In germline, CDR1 is MNHEY, CDR2 SMNVEV (reference sequence). Trimming took 8 bases from V and 11 from J, leaving 22 bases between them. The CDR3 nucleotides are TGTGCCAGCGCTCATTCCGGGACTCTCCGGACACCCCTCCACTTT. Translating it yields CASAHSGTLRTPLHF.

J is TRBJ2-3 and V is TRBV11-2; no firm D call. CDR1 is SGHAT and CDR2 is FQNNGV in the germline V gene. The CDR3 extends over 12 amino acids. Trimming took off 1 base at V and 5 bases at J, with 4 bases between the two ends. The CDR3 spells CASSLGLDTQYF. The CDR3 nucleotides read TGTGCCAGCAGCTTAGGTCTAGATACGCAGTATTTT.

This clone was counted between two and nine times. As DNA, the CDR3 is TGTGCCAGTAGTTACAGGGGGGGCGAGCAGTACTTC. Protein product: CASSYRGGEQYF. The chain links TRBV19 to TRBJ2-7, with a weak D call TRBD1 (8 bases). Germline assignment: CDR1 LNHDA and CDR2 SQIVND (reference sequence). Trimming pared 5 bases from V and 6 bases from J, leaving 11 bases between. CDR3 length: 12 residues.

This sequence joins TRBV6-5 and TRBJ2-1; 8 nucleotides agree with TRBD2. V dropped 1 base and J dropped 4; count of bases not matched to a gene: 6. The CDR3 length is 16 residues. The V gene's germline CDR1 is MNHEY and CDR2 SVGAGI. The DNA of the CDR3 is TGTGCCAGCAGTTACTTATCGGTAGCGGGATACAATGAGCAGTTCTTC. Protein sequence: CASSYLSVAGYNEQFF.

This chain connects TRBV4-3 to TRBJ2-7, with D possibly matching TRBD1 (6 bases). The germline V gene has CDR1 LGHNA and CDR2 YSLEER. V was cut by 0 bases and J by 3 bases, with 12 bases left in between. CDR3 length: 15 amino acids. CDR3 nucleotide sequence: TGCGCCAGCAGCCAAGACAGGGGAATTAACTACGAGCAGTACTTC. It codes for CASSQDRGINYEQYF.

The chain employs TRBV7-8 and TRBJ1-2; D is possibly TRBD1 (5 bases). CDR3 length: 12 residues. V was trimmed by 5 bases and J by 5 bases, leaving 9 bases between them. CDR1 is SGHVS, CDR2 FQNEAQ, per germline. The CDR3 region has the DNA TGTGCCAGCAGCCAACAGGAATATGGCTACACCTTC. This codes for CASSQQEYGYTF.

The chain recombines TRBV5-4 with TRBJ2-1; 7 nucleotides align to TRBD2. V lost 0 bases to trimming and J lost 10 bases; unmatched junction nucleotides: 7. The V gene's germline CDR1 is SGHNT and CDR2 YYREEE (reference sequence). This CDR3 region has 14 residues. The DNA of the CDR3 is TGTGCCAGCAGCTTGGCCAGCGGGGTAAGGGAGCAGTTCTTC. This sequence encodes CASSLASGVREQFF.

This clone was recorded a few times. J is TRBJ1-1 and V is TRBV7-2, with 7 nucleotides matching TRBD1. CDR1 and CDR2 (germline): SGHTA, FQGNSA. The ends lost 3 bases at V and 3 bases at J; junction bases unmatched: 7. CDR3 length: 15 amino acids. CDR3 DNA: TGTGCCAGCAGCTTGGGGGACAGCCGGCACACTGAAGCTTTCTTT. Encoded protein: CASSLGDSRHTEAFF.

This chain connects TRBV9 to TRBJ2-2; a weak D match, TRBD2 (7 bases). This CDR3 has 16 amino acids. Germline CDR1 and CDR2: SGDLS and YYNGEE. V lost 3 bases, J lost 4 bases, and 16 bases lay in between. CDR3 protein: CASSGVGGLGTGELFF. The CDR3 DNA reads TGTGCCAGCAGCGGCGTCGGGGGGCTGGGCACCGGGGAGCTGTTTTTT. The whole variable domain, remainder taken from reference TRBV9 and TRBJ2-2, is DSGVTQTPKHLITATGQRVTLRCSPRSGDLSVYWYQQSLDQGLQFLIQYYNGEERAKGNILERFSAQQFPDLHSELNLSSLELGDSALYFCASSGVGGLGTGELFFGEGSRLTVL.

V and J are TRBV19 and TRBJ2-4, with D perhaps TRBD1 (6 bases). This CDR3 contains 16 residues. The germline CDR1 and CDR2 sequences are LNHDA and SQIVND (reference sequence). V was pared by 0 bases and J by 0 bases, with 9 bases between. This chain's CDR3 is CASSIETGLAKNIQYF. DNA for the CDR3: TGTGCCAGTAGTATAGAGACAGGTCTAGCCAAAAACATTCAGTACTTC.

The chain carries TRBV18 and TRBJ2-7; 11 bases are a match to TRBD1. The V and J ends lost 6 bases and 6 bases, in that order; junction bases with no gene match: 10. This CDR3 spans 15 amino acids. Germline V gives CDR1 KGHSH, CDR2 LQKENI. CDR3 sequence reads: CASSPGDRGTGEQYF. CDR3 in DNA: TGTGCCAGCTCGCCGGGGGACAGGGGGACTGGCGAGCAGTACTTC.

This chain connects TRBV10-3 to TRBJ2-3, with 7 nucleotides matching TRBD2. Germline trimming cut 2 bases from V and 10 bases from J; bases unmatched to any gene: 6. This CDR3 comprises 13 residues. Germline CDR1 and CDR2: ENHRY and SYGVKD. The CDR3: CAISEASGRPQYF. The CDR3, as DNA: TGTGCCATCAGTGAGGCCTCCGGGAGGCCGCAGTATTTT.

V usage is TRBV6-5 and J usage is TRBJ2-3; 9 bases line up with TRBD2. The CDR3 is 15 amino acids. V was pared by 5 bases and J by 5 bases, with 8 bases of the junction left unmatched. The germline gives CDR1 MNHEY, CDR2 SVGAGI. CDR3 coding DNA: TGTGCCAGCAGTCAGGCGGGGGGGCGGATAGATACGCAGTATTTT. This codes for CASSQAGGRIDTQYF.

This chain joins TRBV19 and TRBJ1-2, with 8 bases fitting TRBD1. From germline, CDR1 is LNHDA and CDR2 SQIVND (reference sequence). The V segment lost 3 bases and the J segment 5 bases; nucleotides outside the gene matches: 8. CDR3 length: 15 residues. As DNA, the CDR3 is TGTGCCAGTAGTATCGGGGTCGGACAGGGATATGGCTACACCTTC. It is translated as CASSIGVGQGYGYTF.

V and J are TRBV30 and TRBJ2-7, with D maybe TRBD2 (7 bases). The germline V gene encodes CDR1 GTSNPN and CDR2 SVGIG (reference sequence). CDR3 size: 14 residues. The ends were cut back, 3 bases at V and 4 bases at J, with 16 bases in the middle. In DNA form, the CDR3 reads TGTGCCTGGAGGGCGTGGGGGGGCACGTACGAGCAGTACTTC. This encodes CAWRAWGGTYEQYF.

The chain combines TRBV25-1 with TRBJ2-7; TRBD2 might be the D (5 bases). V lost 1 base, J lost 4 bases, and 8 bases lay in between. The length of the CDR3 is 13 residues. Germline V gene data show CDR1 as MGHDK and CDR2 as SYGVNS. The CDR3 region has the DNA TGTGCCAGCAGTGAATCGGCGGGTTACGAGCAGTACTTC. Amino acid sequence: CASSESAGYEQYF.

The J gene is TRBJ1-4, the V gene TRBV19; TRBD1 aligns across 10 bases. Per germline, CDR1 LNHDA and CDR2 SQIVND (reference sequence). This CDR3 has 14 residues. Trimming at V came to 9 bases and at J to 6 bases, leaving 7 bases not matched to a gene. The CDR3 DNA sequence: TGTGCCAGCTCGGACAGGGGGATGGATGAAAAACTGTTTTTT. This encodes CASSDRGMDEKLFF.

The rearrangement links TRBV29-1 to TRBJ2-1, with TRBD2 matching over 15 bases. With 4 bases clipped from V and 9 bases from J, the junction kept 7 bases outside the gene matches. There are 15 residues in the CDR3. CDR1 is SQVTM, CDR2 ANQGSEA, per germline. The CDR3 loop reads CSVVPGLAGGGEQFF. In DNA form, the CDR3 reads TGCAGCGTTGTCCCGGGACTAGCGGGAGGTGGTGAGCAGTTCTTC.

This clone was detected a few times. The chain is built from TRBV20-1 and TRBJ2-5; D gene ambiguous. The CDR3 length is 11 residues. Trimming shortened V by 5 bases and J by 3 bases, and 7 bases separated the two germline ends. The germline V gene encodes CDR1 DFQATT and CDR2 SNEGSKA (reference sequence). The CDR3 DNA follows: TGCAGTGCTCAGGCAAAAGAGACCCAGTACTTC. It yields the protein CSAQAKETQYF.